In this sample, the clone carrying this T cell receptor (beta chain) turned up a few times. Its specificity is unknown. The record originates from a study of T-cell memory formation after mild COVID-19. Study-wide findings and caveats: Contracting CD4+ clones lay largely in CM and EM, with CD8+ ones residing in EMRA. That cross-reactive memory joined was suggested by some responding clones appearing in pre-infection memory.

TCR alpha and TCR beta cDNA libraries carrying sample barcodes and UMIs were produced by 5'RACE using constant-segment primers. TCRdb re-called the 5' RACE reads through MiXCR, storing one row per CDR3 protein. Here the sample spans roughly 380,000 distinct CDR3 sequences, 25% to 30% being singletons. V lost 0 bases and J lost 5; bases outside the gene matches: 7. Germline CDR1 is SGHVS and CDR2 is FNYEAQ. The length of the CDR3 is 15 residues. Input material: PBMCs or a T cell subset sorted from them (not recorded which). The chain uses TRBV7-6 and TRBJ2-7, with 7 nucleotides matching TRBD2. The source is an adult woman who had mild COVID-19 (a few samples of this study predate the infection). Cell type and time point are not known. The CDR3 nucleotides read TGTGCCAGCAGCTTAGCGGGAGGGCCCGGGCACGAGCAGTACTTC. Amino acids: CASSLAGGPGHEQYF.